This TCR beta chain stems from a study of blood T cell repertoires in COVID-19. Some clones are missing from TCRdb's copy, which holds only in-frame ones; the method was immunoSEQ multiplex PCR. The table records more than 110,000 clones, approximately 80% of them present only once. V shed 1 base and J shed 5 bases, with 14 bases lying between them. The CDR3 spans 16 residues. Per germline, CDR1 LGHNA and CDR2 YNFKEQ. The sample taken for sequencing was PBMCs or T cells enriched from blood (not recorded which). This TCR came from a woman in her fifties or sixties who had recovered from COVID-19. The chain joins TRBV4-2 to TRBJ1-4; the D gene is possibly TRBD1 (5 bases). The CDR3 protein is CASSQGAGPKNEKLFF. DNA for the CDR3: TGTGCCAGCAGCCAAGGGGCGGGGCCGAAGAATGAAAAACTGTTTTTT.